Listed here is a single TCR beta chain. CDR1 and CDR2 from the germline V gene are SGHVS and FNYEAQ. The V gene end was trimmed by 2 bases and the J gene end by 6 bases; junction bases not matched to a gene: 5. This CDR3 contains 15 residues. This sample was taken from a study of blood T cells in healthy people across ages. Then a second PCR, running about 7 to 11 cycles, was carried out with a sample-barcoded 5' primer and a J-beta primer mix. TCRdb reanalysed the 5' RACE reads using MiXCR and keeps one entry per CDR3 protein. The sample lists over 950,000 distinct CDR3 sequences, roughly two fifths seen once, with 13% in the top ten.

The receptor comes from a man younger than 35 in good health. The source material was blood. The chain has TRBV7-6 and TRBJ2-2; 8 bases align to TRBD1. This CDR3 is CASSLRGQGPGELFF. DNA for the CDR3: TGTGCCAGCAGCTTAAGAGGACAGGGTCCCGGGGAGCTGTTTTTT. The whole variable domain, remainder taken from reference TRBV7-6 and TRBJ2-2, is GAGVSQSPRYKVTKRGQDVALRCDPISGHVSLYWYRQALGQGPEFLTYFNYEAQQDKSGLPNDRFSAERPEGSISTLTIQRTEQRDSAMYRCASSLRGQGPGELFFGEGSRLTVL.